The 21 T cell receptor beta chains below were found in one sample sequenced in a study of T cell responses to AZD1222 COVID-19 vaccine. The repertoire was sequenced with immunoSEQ multiplex PCR; TCRdb's copy has only in-frame clones and lacks some. The sample records some 190,000 clones, roughly 94% being singletons. The sample here was peripheral blood, taken 28 days after the second dose of the MenACWY control vaccine. The receptors originated from an adult who received the MenACWY meningococcal vaccine as a control.

DNA for the CDR3: TGTGCCAGCAGTTTAGGTCCCGCTCAAGGCTACACCTTC. Protein sequence: CASSLGPAQGYTF. The chain uses TRBV12-3 or TRBV12-4 and TRBJ1-2, with D unclear. The V and J ends lost 1 base and 8 bases respectively, with 11 bases between them. The CDR3 covers 13 residues.

This chain joins TRBV29-1 and TRBJ2-1; a possible D gene is TRBD2 (7 bases). The CDR3 sequence is 14 residues long. Germline V CDR1 and CDR2: SQVTM, ANQGSEA. Trimming removed 3 bases from V and 4 bases from J, with 13 bases in between. The CDR3 protein is CSVEAGAGYNEQFF. The CDR3 nucleotides read TGCAGCGTTGAGGCGGGGGCCGGATACAATGAGCAGTTCTTC.

J is TRBJ1-5 and V is TRBV28; perhaps TRBD1 as D (5 bases). Germline V gene data show CDR1 as MDHEN and CDR2 as SYDVKM. Trimming removed 3 bases at V and 2 bases at J, with 11 bases between. The CDR3 spans 15 residues. Here the CDR3 DNA reads TGTGCCAGCAGTTTGGGAGGGGCTCGCAATCAGCCCCAGCATTTT. Translated, it gives CASSLGGARNQPQHF.

The chain links TRBV19 to TRBJ2-6; weak D call: TRBD2 (5 bases). The CDR3 consists of 15 residues. V was shortened by 5 bases and J by 1 base, with 9 bases between the two germline ends. Germline V gene data show CDR1 as LNHDA and CDR2 as SQIVND (reference sequence). CDR3 sequence (DNA): TGTGCCAGTAGTGTTGGACTGTCTGGGGCCAACGTCCTGACTTTC. Residues: CASSVGLSGANVLTF.

The chain has TRBV7-8 and TRBJ2-4; TRBD2 might be the D (6 bases). The CDR3 consists of 17 residues. Germline V gene data show CDR1 as SGHVS and CDR2 as FQNEAQ. Trimming took 0 bases from V and 0 from J, leaving 12 bases between them. Here the CDR3 DNA reads TGTGCCAGCAGCTTAGCTGCGGGGTCCAAAGCCAAAAACATTCAGTACTTC. This gives the protein CASSLAAGSKAKNIQYF.

The V gene is TRBV5-1, the J gene TRBJ2-7; D is ambiguous. CDR1 is SGHRS, CDR2 YFSETQ, per germline. The V end lost 1 base, the J end lost 5 bases, and 10 bases lay between the germline ends. The CDR3 has 13 amino acids. For the CDR3, the DNA is TGCGCCAGCAGCTTGCCCGGACGGGACGAGCAGTACTTC. Protein product: CASSLPGRDEQYF. Complete variable domain (other parts from reference TRBV5-1 and TRBJ2-7): KAGVTQTPRYLIKTRGQQVTLSCSPISGHRSVSWYQQTPGQGLQFLFEYFSETQRNKGNFPGRFSGRQFSNSRSEMNVSTLELGDSALYLCASSLPGRDEQYFGPGTRLTVT.

CDR3 DNA sequence: TGTGCCATCAGTGGGACAGGGGGGAACACTGAAGCTTTCTTT. Its protein product is CAISGTGGNTEAFF. J is TRBJ1-1 and V is TRBV10-3; TRBD1 matches at 10 bases. The junction had 0 bases not matched to a gene; V was cut back by 4 bases and J by 1 base. Germline assignment: CDR1 ENHRY and CDR2 SYGVKD. The CDR3 consists of 14 residues.

The CDR3 here is CASSRGTGGDYGYTF. In DNA form, the CDR3 reads TGTGCCAGCAGCCGAGGGACAGGGGGCGACTATGGCTACACCTTC. The chain has TRBV5-4 and TRBJ1-2; 12 bases align to TRBD1. The CDR3 totals 15 residues. The V gene's germline CDR1 is SGHNT and CDR2 YYREEE (reference sequence). After removal of 4 bases from V and 3 bases from J, the junction contained 4 bases not matched to a gene.

This chain uses TRBV28 with TRBJ1-1; D unclear. V was clipped by 9 bases and J by 0 bases, with 11 bases between them. CDR1 MDHEN and CDR2 SYDVKM come from the germline V gene. The CDR3 length is 13 residues. This CDR3 reads CASYGRMNTEAFF. The CDR3 DNA reads as TGTGCCAGTTACGGGAGGATGAACACTGAAGCTTTCTTT.

This clone was counted once. The V and J genes are TRBV27 and TRBJ1-1; weak D call: TRBD1 (5 bases). CDR3 length: 15 residues. Germline CDR1 MNHEY, CDR2 SMNVEV (reference sequence). Trimming cost V 5 bases and J 3 bases, with 16 bases left between them. CDR3 nucleotide sequence: TGTGCCAGCAGTCGCAGATACCGGGGGGACACTGAAGCTTTCTTT. Translated, it gives CASSRRYRGDTEAFF.

The chain links TRBV3-1 (or the pseudogene TRBV3-2) to TRBJ1-4, with unresolved D. Trimming cost V 2 bases and J 0 bases, with 7 bases left between them. The CDR3 extends over 15 amino acids. In germline, CDR1 is LGHDT, CDR2 YNNKEL (reference sequence). The CDR3 loop reads CASSQTRSTNEKLFF. Here the CDR3 DNA reads TGTGCCAGCAGCCAAACCAGATCAACTAATGAAAAACTGTTTTTT.

The chain combines TRBV30 with TRBJ2-1, with D tentatively TRBD2 (7 bases). V was trimmed by 4 bases and J by 8 bases, leaving 21 bases between them. Germline-derived CDR1 and CDR2 are GTSNPN and SVGIG (reference sequence). The CDR3 is made up of 15 amino acids. The CDR3: CAWNPGGPGGHEQFF. DNA of the CDR3: TGTGCCTGGAACCCGGGGGGCCCGGGCGGTCATGAGCAGTTCTTC.

The chain is built from TRBV19 and TRBJ2-1; 11 bases align to TRBD1. Germline trimming cut 5 bases from V and 8 bases from J; bases unmatched to any gene: 5. This CDR3 spans 14 amino acids. Per germline, CDR1 LNHDA and CDR2 SQIVND (reference sequence). In nucleotides, the CDR3 is TGTGCCAGTAGTCCGGGACAGGGGGGGGATGAGCAGTTCTTC. Encoded protein: CASSPGQGGDEQFF. Combining the CDR3 with reference TRBV19 and TRBJ2-1 gives the whole variable domain DGGITQSPKYLFRKEGQNVTLSCEQNLNHDAMYWYRQDPGQGLRLIYYSQIVNDFQKGDIAEGYSVSREKKESFPLTVTSAQKNPTAFYLCASSPGQGGDEQFFGPGTRLTVL.

V is TRBV5-1 and J is TRBJ1-3; no clear D. CDR3 length: 17 amino acids. V shed 3 bases and J shed 6 bases, with 22 bases lying between them. Germline V gives CDR1 SGHRS, CDR2 YFSETQ. Here the CDR3 reads CASSYLITGREPNTIYF. In DNA, the CDR3 is TGCGCCAGCAGCTACCTTATCACTGGACGTGAGCCAAACACCATATATTTT.

The V call is TRBV28, the J call TRBJ1-5; D possibly corresponds to TRBD1 (6 bases). Germline lookup yields CDR1 MDHEN and CDR2 SYDVKM. V was trimmed by 2 bases and J by 3 bases, leaving 17 bases between them. This CDR3 region has 17 residues. The CDR3 reads CASSLETQGVANQPQHF. CDR3 sequence (DNA): TGTGCCAGCAGTTTAGAGACACAGGGAGTGGCCAATCAGCCCCAGCATTTT.

The V call is TRBV6-2 or TRBV6-3, the J call TRBJ1-5; D not certain. Trimming removed 3 bases from V and 0 bases from J, with 6 bases in between. The germline gives CDR1 MNHEY, CDR2 SVGEGT. This CDR3 has 14 amino acids. CDR3 sequence reads: CASSYTSSNQPQHF. CDR3 in DNA: TGTGCCAGCAGTTATACGAGTAGCAATCAGCCCCAGCATTTT.

The CDR3, as DNA: TGTGCCAGCAGAAACAGGGACAACTATGGCTACACCTTC. This codes for CASRNRDNYGYTF. This sequence joins TRBV6-5 and TRBJ1-2; D possibly corresponds to TRBD1 (6 bases). The ends were cut back, 6 bases at V and 2 bases at J, with 10 bases in the middle. The CDR3 is 13 residues long. The germline CDR1 and CDR2 sequences are MNHEY and SVGAGI.

The chain combines TRBV27 with TRBJ2-3, with D hard to call. Germline lookup yields CDR1 MNHEY and CDR2 SMNVEV (reference sequence). The CDR3 consists of 13 residues. Trimming pared 2 bases from V and 5 bases from J, leaving 8 bases between. DNA for the CDR3: TGTGCCAGCAGTTTAAATCCAATAGATACGCAGTATTTT. It encodes CASSLNPIDTQYF.

This clone has just one count. The CDR3: CATSRAPSDRYGYTF. CDR3 nucleotide sequence: TGTGCCACCAGCAGAGCCCCCAGTGACCGCTATGGCTACACCTTC. This chain connects TRBV15 to TRBJ1-2; no definite D call. V was clipped by 1 base and J by 4 bases, with 13 bases between them. This CDR3 region has 15 residues. Germline V gene sequence: CDR1 LNHNV, CDR2 YYDKDF (reference sequence).

The chain joins TRBV7-3 to TRBJ1-1; TRBD1 agrees at 7 bases. In germline, CDR1 is SGHTA, CDR2 FQGTGA. CDR3 length equals 13 residues. Trimming cost V 5 bases and J 4 bases; bases outside gene matches: 4. CDR3 DNA: TGTGCCAGCAGCGTTACAGGGGCCACTGAAGCTTTCTTT. Encoded protein: CASSVTGATEAFF.

In this sample, this clone turned up once. This chain connects TRBV6-4 to TRBJ2-3, with 11 bases that match TRBD2. The length of the CDR3 is 16 residues. V trimming: 5 bases; J trimming: 0 bases; junction bases outside the gene matches: 4. The germline CDR1 and CDR2 sequences are MRHNA and SNTAGT. This CDR3 is CASSSTSGISTDTQYF. The CDR3 DNA reads TGTGCCAGCAGTTCGACTAGCGGGATTAGCACAGATACGCAGTATTTT.